This T cell receptor (beta chain) was retrieved from a study of siplizumab effects on memory and regulatory T cells (dated by TCRdb to the late 2010s). Study-wide context: The study looked at the effect of siplizumab, an anti-CD2 antibody, on alloreactive T-cell subsets in allogeneic mixed lymphocyte reactions made from human PBMCs.

The library was obtained by the immunoSEQ multiplex PCR assay. Around 9.9 x 10^4 TCR templates per sample were assayed by the deep sequencing platform. Genomic DNA extracted from sorted T cells was used for TCRbeta CDR3 sequencing. The original pipeline was this. The R programming language was used for clonal analysis of the TCRbeta CDR3 data. Alloreactive CD4+ and CD8+ clones were defined by comparing unstimulated samples with post-reaction CFSE-low samples. Regulatory or non-regulatory origin of alloreactive CD4+ clones was assigned by matching sequences to the sorted unstimulated Treg and non-Treg repertoires. This is the immuneACCESS table as TCRdb keeps it, with only in-frame sequences that have V and J called. A part of the clones is gone; compared with another copy, unresolved V genes explain less than half, and the rest is unexplained. V, J and clone size were drawn from that table, and D and trimming were deduced from the DNA. Within this sample are 100,000 or so clones, with roughly nine tenths of them counted one time only. The ten largest clonotypes hold less than 0.85% of the sample.

V sheds 1 base and J sheds 6 bases, leaving 28 bases between their ends. CDR1 is given as MNHEY and CDR2 as SMNVEV, both from the germline V gene (reference sequence). CDR3 length: 19 amino acids, cysteine to phenylalanine. Only the CDR3 part of the read is kept: 57 bases, read in frame from the first base. Sorted unstimulated T cells, along with proliferating T cells recovered from mixed lymphocyte reactions, underwent TCRbeta CDR3 sequencing. Fresh whole blood from about ten HLA-typed healthy donors served as the source for isolating PBMCs. To map where alloreactive clones came from, unstimulated CD4+ regulatory T cells were FACS-sorted. This clone was seen a handful of times. The antigen this receptor binds is unknown. There are no base qualities to consult, and no much larger clone falls within one base. Results and caveats for the whole study, not just this receptor: Unstimulated naive T cells appeared more diverse than memory T cells, and naive cells seemed to contribute substantially to the alloresponse. Because sequences at frequencies below about 10^-5 were poorly captured, only a minor fraction of alloreactive clones could be mapped back to unstimulated subsets. A naive or memory phenotype could not be assigned to roughly 75-95% of proliferating CD4+ or CD8+ clones. Siplizumab significantly lowered the cumulative frequency of alloreactive sequences that could be traced to unstimulated CD4+ memory T cells. In reactions with siplizumab, an average of about 75% of mappable alloreactive CD4+ clones were Treg-derived, compared with roughly 26% in control reactions. Whether proliferating Tregs from siplizumab cultures were suppressive was not functionally confirmed.

The material sequenced was Tregs sorted from blood. The chain is made from TRBV27 and TRBJ2-7; the D segment might be TRBD1 or TRBD2, since each matches 9 bases. The origin of this receptor is a human donor in good health. The sequenced DNA: TGTGCCAGCAGTTTATTGCACAGGGGGCGCGGTAGCGGGAGTTCCGAGCAGTACTTC. Its coded protein is CASSLLHRGRGSGSSEQYF.